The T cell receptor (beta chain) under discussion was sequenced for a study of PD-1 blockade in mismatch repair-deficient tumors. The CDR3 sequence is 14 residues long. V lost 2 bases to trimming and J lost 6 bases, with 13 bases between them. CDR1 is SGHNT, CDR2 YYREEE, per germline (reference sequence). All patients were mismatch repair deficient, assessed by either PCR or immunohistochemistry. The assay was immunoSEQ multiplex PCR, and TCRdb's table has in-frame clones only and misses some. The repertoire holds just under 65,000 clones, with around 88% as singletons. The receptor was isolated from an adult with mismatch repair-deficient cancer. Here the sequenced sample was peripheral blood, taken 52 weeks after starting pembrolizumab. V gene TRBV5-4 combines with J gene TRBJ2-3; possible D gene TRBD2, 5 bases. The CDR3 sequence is CASSFQGGGDTQYF. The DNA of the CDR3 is TGTGCCAGCAGCTTTCAAGGAGGTGGGGATACGCAGTATTTT. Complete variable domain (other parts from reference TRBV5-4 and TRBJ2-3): ETGVTQSPTHLIKTRGQQVTLRCSSQSGHNTVSWYQQALGQGPQFIFQYYREEENGRGNFPPRFSGLQFPNYSSELNVNALELDDSALYLCASSFQGGGDTQYFGPGTRLTVL.